The sequence of this T cell receptor (beta chain) was determined in a study of blood T cell repertoires in COVID-19. Overall study: Sites in the United States, Italy and Spain provided acute and convalescent COVID-19 samples. The cDNA or gDNA used as material had been derived from T cells, B-cell-depleted T cells, or PBMCs.

V lost 3 bases and J lost 0, with 3 bases in between. CDR3 length equals 14 residues. Germline V lookup: CDR1 SGHTA, CDR2 FQGNSA. This clone was observed once. Sequencing used immunoSEQ multiplex PCR; TCRdb keeps in-frame clones, though not all of them. The sample has about 220,000 clones, 82% seen once. Sequencing used peripheral blood. The chain joins TRBV7-2 to TRBJ1-6; D call uncertain. The receptor was isolated from a woman aged 70 to 79 with COVID-19, enrolled during active disease. CDR3 DNA sequence: TGTGCCAGCAGCTTGAGCTCCTATAATTCACCCCTCCACTTT. Translating it yields CASSLSSYNSPLHF.